The 18 T cell receptor beta chains below come from one sample, sequenced in a study of cytomegalovirus exposure and HLA in healthy donors. Assay used: immunoSEQ multiplex PCR; TCRdb lists only in-frame clones, some missing. The sample lists about 68,000 clones, 91% occurring once. The specimen was PBMCs. These receptors came from a man younger than 30 in good health and CMV-seronegative.

The chain couples TRBV18 to TRBJ1-2; TRBD1 aligns across 7 bases. CDR3 length equals 16 residues. Germline V lookup: CDR1 KGHSH, CDR2 LQKENI. With 3 bases clipped from V and 3 bases from J, the junction kept 10 bases outside the gene matches. CDR3 bases: TGTGCCAGCTCACCTCTCGGGACAGTAGGCGACTATGGCTACACCTTC. Amino acid sequence: CASSPLGTVGDYGYTF.

This clone came up once. This chain links TRBV19 with TRBJ2-7; D not certain. This CDR3 comprises 12 residues. CDR1 is LNHDA, CDR2 SQIVND, per germline (reference sequence). V lost 5 bases and J 4 bases, leaving 9 bases between the germline ends. CDR3 in DNA: TGTGCCAGTAGTTTCGAGCGATACGAGCAGTACTTC. This codes for CASSFERYEQYF.

The chain recombines TRBV6-6 with TRBJ2-1, with a weak D call TRBD2 (6 bases). This CDR3 is 13 amino acids long. The ends were cut back, 9 bases at V and 4 bases at J, with 13 bases in the middle. Germline V lookup: CDR1 MNHNY, CDR2 SVGAGI (reference sequence). CDR3 in DNA: TGTGCCAGTGGATTGGGGGGTTACAATGAGCAGTTCTTC. Translating gives CASGLGGYNEQFF.

V usage is TRBV7-2 and J usage is TRBJ2-1; 11 nucleotides align to TRBD2. The CDR3 is made up of 16 amino acids. V was clipped by 1 base and J by 5 bases; unmatched bases: 4. Germline CDR1 SGHTA, CDR2 FQGNSA. The CDR3 protein is CASSLVRTSGHNEQFF. The CDR3 bases are TGTGCCAGCAGCTTAGTCCGGACTAGCGGGCACAATGAGCAGTTCTTC.

In its sample, this clone was seen once. CDR3 DNA: TGTGCCAGCAGTGACTTGGCGGGAGGGCCCAATGAGCAGTTCTTC. Its protein is CASSDLAGGPNEQFF. The chain recombines TRBV6-4 with TRBJ2-1, with 9 bases that match TRBD2. Per the germline V gene, CDR1 is MRHNA and CDR2 is SNTAGT. The CDR3 contains 15 residues. After removal of 1 base from V and 6 bases from J, the junction contained 4 bases not matched to a gene.

The chain couples TRBV27 to TRBJ1-1; 8 bases agree with TRBD1. After removal of 3 bases from V and 4 bases from J, the junction contained 4 bases not matched to a gene. This CDR3 is built from 14 residues. The germline CDR1 and CDR2 sequences are MNHEY and SMNVEV (reference sequence). CDR3 amino acids: CASSFQGAITEAFF. CDR3 DNA: TGTGCCAGCAGTTTCCAGGGGGCGATCACTGAAGCTTTCTTT.

The chain links TRBV7-2 to TRBJ1-1; D is unclear. Trimming removed 5 bases at V and 5 bases at J, with 21 bases between. The CDR3 extends over 16 amino acids. Germline-derived CDR1 and CDR2 are SGHTA and FQGNSA. The CDR3 protein is CASSRLRVRAETEAFF. The CDR3, as DNA: TGTGCCAGCAGCCGCCTCAGAGTGAGGGCTGAGACTGAAGCTTTCTTT.

This chain links TRBV2 with TRBJ1-2, with 8 bases matching TRBD1. The trim removed 5 bases at V and 8 bases at J, leaving 10 bases unmatched. CDR3 length equals 14 residues. Germline CDR1 reads SNHLY; CDR2 reads FYNNEI. The CDR3 protein is CASSTDRGAGGYTF. CDR3 bases: TGTGCCAGCAGTACTGACAGGGGAGCTGGGGGCTACACCTTC.

This chain joins TRBV29-1 and TRBJ1-1; D is unresolved. CDR1 SQVTM and CDR2 ANQGSEA come from the germline V gene. The ends were cut back, 4 bases at V and 0 bases at J, with 9 bases in the middle. The CDR3 consists of 13 residues. CDR3 residues: CSVGGQMNTEAFF. CDR3 in DNA: TGCAGCGTTGGTGGGCAGATGAACACTGAAGCTTTCTTT.

This clone has a handful of counts. V is TRBV10-3 and J is TRBJ1-5, with D possibly TRBD1 on 5 matching bases. V was cut by 3 bases and J by 4 bases, with 13 bases left in between. Germline V lookup: CDR1 ENHRY, CDR2 SYGVKD. The CDR3 consists of 15 residues. The CDR3 sequence: CAISDGAGQNQPQHF. CDR3 coding DNA: TGTGCCATCAGTGATGGGGCGGGGCAGAATCAGCCCCAGCATTTT.

The chain has TRBV5-1 and TRBJ2-1; 15 nucleotides match TRBD2. V gave up 3 bases and J gave up 4 bases; unmatched junction bases: 2. Germline V gene lookup returns CDR1 SGHRS and CDR2 YFSETQ. CDR3 length equals 16 residues. Here the CDR3 reads CASSWGLAGGYNEQFF. DNA of the CDR3: TGCGCCAGCAGCTGGGGACTAGCGGGAGGTTACAATGAGCAGTTCTTC.

The rearrangement joins TRBV6-1 to TRBJ1-3; D call uncertain. The CDR3 runs to 12 residues. Trimming left V 5 bases short and J 7 bases short, with 9 bases between. Germline V gives CDR1 MNHNS, CDR2 SASEGT. The CDR3 loop is CASSPTENTIYF. The CDR3 nucleotides read TGTGCCAGCAGTCCCACAGAGAACACCATATATTTT.

The chain couples TRBV4-3 to TRBJ2-7; tentative D call: TRBD1 (5 bases). V lost 0 bases and J lost 1, with 13 bases in between. The CDR3 is 16 amino acids. The V gene's germline CDR1 is LGHNA and CDR2 YSLEER. CDR3 sequence (DNA): TGCGCCAGCAGCCAAGATGCCACAGGCTTATCCTACGAGCAGTACTTC. This gives the protein CASSQDATGLSYEQYF.

The chain couples TRBV7-9 to TRBJ2-1, with TRBD2 matching 8 bases. The CDR3 spans 17 residues. CDR1 is SEHNR, CDR2 FQNEAQ, per germline (reference sequence). With V trimmed by 5 bases and J by 6 bases, 15 bases remained unmatched. The CDR3 here is CASSPPLGTRIINEQFF. The CDR3 DNA sequence: TGTGCCAGCAGCCCCCCTCTGGGGACTAGGATTATCAATGAGCAGTTCTTC.

The rearrangement links TRBV5-1 to TRBJ2-7; perhaps TRBD1 as D (6 bases). This CDR3 spans 17 amino acids. Germline V CDR1 and CDR2: SGHRS, YFSETQ. V gave up 3 bases and J gave up 3 bases, with 22 bases separating them. The CDR3 DNA is TGCGCCAGCAGCTCCCTTGCAGGACGGGACACATTCTACGAGCAGTACTTC. It translates to CASSSLAGRDTFYEQYF.

This chain connects TRBV9 to TRBJ2-7; D possibly corresponds to TRBD2 (5 bases). This CDR3 is 12 amino acids long. V was trimmed by 4 bases and J by 4 bases, leaving 9 bases between them. Germline-derived CDR1 and CDR2 are SGDLS and YYNGEE. CDR3 loop: CASSKDLYEQYF. Here the CDR3 DNA reads TGTGCCAGCAGCAAGGACTTATACGAGCAGTACTTC. Full variable domain (missing parts from reference TRBV9 and TRBJ2-7): DSGVTQTPKHLITATGQRVTLRCSPRSGDLSVYWYQQSLDQGLQFLIQYYNGEERAKGNILERFSAQQFPDLHSELNLSSLELGDSALYFCASSKDLYEQYFGPGTRLTVT.

The chain is built from TRBV19 and TRBJ1-2; D is unclear. Trimming pared 1 base from V and 5 bases from J, leaving 14 bases between. Germline V lookup: CDR1 LNHDA, CDR2 SQIVND (reference sequence). CDR3 length equals 15 residues. The CDR3 here is CASSIAGALGYGYTF. CDR3 coding DNA: TGTGCCAGTAGTATAGCGGGAGCGCTGGGGTATGGCTACACCTTC.

This rearrangement joins TRBV10-3 to TRBJ2-7, with TRBD1 as a possible D gene (5 bases). With 5 bases removed from V and 3 bases from J, the gap between germline ends came to 11 bases. Germline assignment: CDR1 ENHRY and CDR2 SYGVKD. The CDR3 has 13 residues. The CDR3: CAISPLDNYEQYF. The CDR3 DNA follows: TGTGCCATCAGTCCCCTGGACAACTACGAGCAGTACTTC.